Here is one T cell receptor (beta chain) with its context. Its antigen is still unknown. In germline, CDR1 is LGHNA, CDR2 YNFKEQ. The length of the CDR3 is 17 residues. V gave up 0 bases and J gave up 1 base, with 16 bases separating them. The PCR made use of 60 Vbeta and 13 Jbeta primers. Libraries were prepared by immunoSEQ multiplex PCR; TCRdb keeps only in-frame clonotypes and omits some of them. The sample has approximately 140,000 clones, roughly 77% seen once. This record comes from a study of cytomegalovirus exposure and HLA in healthy donors. Points from the study as a whole: CMV serostatus was the only immune exposure information that was available. Usually a TCR sequence was rare, but some public TCRs were found in many donors.

The TCR originated in a human donor in good health. The chain couples TRBV4-2 to TRBJ2-7; D perhaps matches TRBD1 (5 bases). Sequencing was done on a sample of PBMCs. This chain's CDR3 is CASSQDWGARLSYEQYF. The CDR3, as DNA: TGTGCCAGCAGCCAAGATTGGGGCGCCCGGCTTTCCTACGAGCAGTACTTC.